Sequencing of this T cell receptor beta chain was carried out in a study of breast tumors, draining lymph nodes, adjacent tissues. The study's findings and limits: Luminal-like breast cancer showed significantly greater tumor-nontumor repertoire similarity than basal-like breast cancer did.

Breast cancer patients provided tissue from their axillary draining lymph nodes. About this clonotype itself: As yet, its antigen is unknown.

TCRdb re-called the multiplex PCR reads through MiXCR, storing one row per CDR3 protein. The table lists roughly 220,000 distinct CDR3 sequences, less than 40% of them singletons, with approximately 3.5% in the top ten. The V end was cut by 7 bases, the J end by 5 bases, with 4 bases between. The V gene's germline CDR1 is DFQATT and CDR2 SNEGSKA (reference sequence). CDR3 size: 9 residues. This TCR was sampled from a female donor with breast cancer. Some clones in this sample may be carry-over from other donors' samples. The sequencing sample was made of axillary lymph node tissue. V gene TRBV20-1 combines with J gene TRBJ2-3; D remains ambiguous. The CDR3, as DNA: TGCAGTGGCCGAGATACGCAGTATTTT. This gives the protein CSGRDTQYF.